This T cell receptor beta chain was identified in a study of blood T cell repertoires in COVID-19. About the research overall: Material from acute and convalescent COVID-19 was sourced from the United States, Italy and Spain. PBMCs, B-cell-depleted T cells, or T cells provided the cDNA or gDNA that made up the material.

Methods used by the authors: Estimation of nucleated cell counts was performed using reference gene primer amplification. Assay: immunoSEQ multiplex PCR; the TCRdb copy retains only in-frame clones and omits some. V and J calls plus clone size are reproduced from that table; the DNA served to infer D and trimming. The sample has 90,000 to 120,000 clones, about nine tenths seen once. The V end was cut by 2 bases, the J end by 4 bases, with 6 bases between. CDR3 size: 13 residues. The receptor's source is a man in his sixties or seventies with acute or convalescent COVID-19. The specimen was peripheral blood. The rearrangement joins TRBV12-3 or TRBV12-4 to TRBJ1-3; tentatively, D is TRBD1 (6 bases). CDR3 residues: CASSLQGGNTIYF. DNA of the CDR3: TGTGCCAGCAGTTTACAGGGGGGAAACACCATATATTTT.